The sequence of this T cell receptor (beta chain) was determined in a study of shared clonotypes between healthy human individuals (dated by TCRdb to 2018 to 2021). For context, the study as a whole: The cohort comprised two women and a few men aged 18 to 49 years. For each donor, three plates each were used for CD4 naive and CD4 memory, two plates were used for CD8 naive, and one plate was used for CD8 memory. Each donor's leukapheresis produced roughly between about 0.9 and 9.5 billion PBMCs. Different laboratories and diverse techniques were used to prepare libraries and sequence TCR repertoires, to increase sequencing depth and limit assay-specific biases. To estimate repertoire size and how much clonotype sharing occurs between individuals, the study deeply sequenced the blood TCR repertoires of a handful of healthy adults. The investigation overall reported the following: Pairwise subsampling indicated that sequencing depth was expected to affect the degree of clonotype sharing among donors. Only blood was sampled, and tissue TCR repertoires likely differ from those in blood. When a few donors were compared, the shared fraction of clonotypes was around 5% for naive CD4, 3.5% for naive CD8, roughly 2.3% for memory CD4, and 0.3% to 0.5% for memory CD8. Compared with non-shared clonotypes, the clonotypes found in all four sorted-subset donors had higher generation probabilities. The genetic and exposure-history diversity represented was limited by the small number of donors. Incomplete sequencing was indicated by rarefaction of sorted-subset datasets, despite the large sequencing depth. Estimated clonotype richness was generally larger for naive than for memory subsets.

A remark on this clone: Its cognate antigen has yet to be identified. Base qualities are not provided; no much larger clone lies one nucleotide away.

CD8 naive samples were obtained by positive selection for CCR7 among CD45RO-negative cells, yielding a CD45RA+CCR7+ population from which TemRA cells were excluded. The donors were healthy, HIV-negative adults who had no recently reported acute infections or vaccinations. Every donor was a Caucasian adult residing in Nashville, Tennessee, USA. Blood was obtained by leukapheresis, after which PBMCs were separated by Ficoll-Histopaque density gradient centrifugation and cryopreserved in liquid nitrogen vapor phase. Analytical flow cytometry was used to check the purity and quantity of each magnetically sorted T cell population. Genomic DNA was isolated from every sorted fraction and measured by UV absorbance on a Nanodrop 2000c. The germline V gene (reference sequence) gives CDR1 as SEHNR and CDR2 as FQNEAQ. Its CDR3 holds 14 amino acids, cysteine through phenylalanine. Of all the DNA, just the CDR3 is kept, 42 bases in frame from base 1. Ends trimmed: V by 8 bases, J by 8 bases; bases unmatched to a gene: 12.

TCR CDR3 regions were amplified from genomic DNA by multiplex PCR using the deep immunoSEQ assay. Extracted genomic DNA from each cell subset was spread evenly across all wells of several immunoSEQ 96-well plates, with each plate serving as a replicate. For sorted subsets, each replicate PCR was loaded with roughly 200 ng genomic DNA, equivalent to 25,000 to 35,000 T cell genomes. Purified libraries were quantified with a Qubit 3.0 fluorometer, sized on a Bioanalyzer 2100, and re-quantified with the KAPA Library Quantification kit. Each immunoSEQ 96-well plate was sequenced on its own single-read 150-cycle Illumina NextSeq 550 flow cell. The authors' pipeline ran thus. Because the immunoSEQ output held only junctional sequences and lacked quality scores, the filtering could not match the filtering applied to full-length reads. Sequences were annotated with PyIR, a Python wrapper for IgBLAST v1.9, using IMGT germline references to assign V/J genes and CDR3. Reads were removed for weak V/J assignments (E-value above 1e-6), missing CDR3, stop codons, out-of-frame junctions, or ambiguous translated residues. A V3J clonotype was defined by an identical inferred V gene, J gene, and CDR3 amino acid sequence. Percentage overlap between repertoires was calculated by dividing the number of shared unique clonotypes by the size of the smaller repertoire. RTK rarefaction, the Chao1 estimator, and Recon v2.1 estimates of unobserved clonotypes were used to assess repertoire richness. Generation probabilities for all TCRbeta clonotypes obtained by the gDNA method from several donors were computed using OLGA. TCRdb's version of the immuneACCESS table is confined to in-frame rearrangements and falls short of the full clone set. An unresolved V gene accounts for under half of the shortfall where checked; the remainder is of unknown origin. V and J calls and clone size follow that table, whereas D and trimming were derived from the DNA. The sample table holds about 2.1 million clones, of which roughly 95% were seen once. The leading ten clones occupy about 1.7% of the sample.

The sample was naive CD8+ T cells from PBMCs. The sample's cell subset or site label is to be understood as: CD45RA+CCR7+. Rearrangement joined TRBV7-9 to TRBJ1-2, with 9 bases matching TRBD1. The sequence came from a young man in good health. Some clones in this sample may be carry-over from other donors' samples. The CDR3 reads CASGQSGTGKGYTF. DNA sequence: TGTGCCAGCGGACAATCCGGGACAGGGAAGGGCTACACCTTC.